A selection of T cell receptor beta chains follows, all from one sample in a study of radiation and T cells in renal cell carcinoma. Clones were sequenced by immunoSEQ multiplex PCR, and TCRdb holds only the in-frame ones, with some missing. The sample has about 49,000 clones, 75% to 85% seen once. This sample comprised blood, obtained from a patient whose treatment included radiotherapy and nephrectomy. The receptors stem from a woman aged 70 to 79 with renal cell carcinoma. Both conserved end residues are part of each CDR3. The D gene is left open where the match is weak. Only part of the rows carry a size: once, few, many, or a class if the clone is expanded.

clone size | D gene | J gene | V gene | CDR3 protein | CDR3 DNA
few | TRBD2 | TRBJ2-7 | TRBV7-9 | CASSLAGLAVYEQYF | TGTGCCAGCAGCTTAGCGGGACTAGCTGTGTACGAGCAGTACTTC
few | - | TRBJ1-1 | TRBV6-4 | CASSDSLNTEAFF | TGTGCCAGCAGTGACTCGCTGAACACTGAAGCTTTCTTT
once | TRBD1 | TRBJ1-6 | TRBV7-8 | CASSPVGDRGRISPLHF | TGTGCCAGCAGCCCCGTAGGGGACAGGGGGCGTATTTCACCCCTCCACTTT
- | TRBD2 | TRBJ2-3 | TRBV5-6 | CASSFLAGGLVDTQYF | TGTGCCAGCAGCTTCTTAGCGGGAGGGCTTGTAGATACGCAGTATTTT
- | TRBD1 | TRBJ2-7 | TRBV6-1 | CASSEGTGIDEQYF | TGTGCCAGCAGTGAAGGGACAGGTATCGACGAGCAGTACTTC
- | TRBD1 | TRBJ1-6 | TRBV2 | CASKRGPYSPLHF | TGTGCCAGCAAAAGGGGGCCTTATTCACCCCTCCACTTT
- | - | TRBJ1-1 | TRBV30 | CAWNRGLNTEAFF | TGTGCCTGGAATCGGGGGTTGAACACTGAAGCTTTCTTT
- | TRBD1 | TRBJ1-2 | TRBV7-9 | CASSGTGGEGYTF | TGTGCCAGCAGCGGGACAGGGGGAGAGGGCTACACCTTC
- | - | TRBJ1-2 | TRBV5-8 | CASSMDLRHVDYGYTF | TGTGCCAGCAGCATGGACTTGCGACATGTTGACTATGGCTACACCTTC
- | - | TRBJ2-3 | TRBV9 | CASSVESGTDTQYF | TGTGCCAGCAGCGTAGAAAGTGGCACAGATACGCAGTATTTT
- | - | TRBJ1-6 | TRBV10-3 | CAISERERDSPLHF | TGTGCCATCAGTGAGCGGGAGAGGGATTCACCCCTCCACTTT
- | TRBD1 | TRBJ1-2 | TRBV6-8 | CASSKKTGASYGYTF | TGTGCCAGCAGTAAAAAGACAGGGGCCAGTTATGGCTACACCTTC
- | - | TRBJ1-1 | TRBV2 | CASSDPLLGRQEENTEAFF | TGTGCCAGCAGTGATCCGCTTTTGGGTAGACAGGAGGAGAACACTGAAGCTTTCTTT
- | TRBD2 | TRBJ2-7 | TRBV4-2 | CASSQAGLAGNEQYF | TGTGCCAGCAGCCAGGCAGGACTAGCCGGCAACGAGCAGTACTTC
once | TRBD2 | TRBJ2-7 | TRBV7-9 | CASSLQRGAYEQYF | TGTGCCAGCAGCCTCCAGCGGGGAGCCTACGAGCAGTACTTC
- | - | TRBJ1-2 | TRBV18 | CASSSGEDYGYTF | TGTGCCAGCTCATCAGGGGAGGACTATGGCTACACCTTC
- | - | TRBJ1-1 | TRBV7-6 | CASSSGPGLNTEAFF | TGTGCCAGCAGCTCAGGGCCGGGCCTGAACACTGAAGCTTTCTTT
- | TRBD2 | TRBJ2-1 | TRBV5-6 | CASSLGLDLSEQFF | TGTGCCAGCAGCCTGGGACTAGACTTGAGTGAGCAGTTCTTC
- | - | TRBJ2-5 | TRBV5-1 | CASSSLDSSGETQYF | TGCGCCAGCAGCTCCCTGGACTCTTCCGGAGAGACCCAGTACTTC
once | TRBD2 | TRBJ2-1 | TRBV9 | CASSVLAGGGNEQFF | TGTGCCAGCAGCGTCCTAGCGGGAGGCGGCAATGAGCAGTTCTTC
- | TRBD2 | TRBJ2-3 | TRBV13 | CASSFSGGPGDTQYF | TGTGCCAGCAGCTTTAGCGGGGGGCCTGGAGATACGCAGTATTTT
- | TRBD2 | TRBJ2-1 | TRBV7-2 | CASSTGLAGGPKFF | TGTGCCAGCAGCACGGGACTAGCGGGAGGGCCAAAGTTCTTC
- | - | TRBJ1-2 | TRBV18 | CASSPLGGANYGYTF | TGTGCCAGCTCACCACTTGGGGGGGCTAACTATGGCTACACCTTC
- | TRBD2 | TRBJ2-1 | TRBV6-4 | CASSDPRLAGSLFF | TGTGCCAGCAGTGACCCGAGACTAGCGGGGTCCCTGTTCTTC
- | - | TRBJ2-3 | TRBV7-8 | CASSFSEKADTQYF | TGTGCCAGCAGCTTTTCAGAGAAAGCGGATACGCAGTATTTT
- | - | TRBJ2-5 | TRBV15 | CATSRDRNRAETQYF | TGTGCCACCAGCAGAGATAGGAACAGGGCGGAGACCCAGTACTTC
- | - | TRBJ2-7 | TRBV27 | CASGSRSYEQYF | TGTGCCAGCGGCTCCAGGTCCTACGAGCAGTACTTC
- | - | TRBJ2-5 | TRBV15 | CATSQPGGASETQYF | TGTGCCACCTCCCAACCTGGGGGGGCTTCTGAGACCCAGTACTTC